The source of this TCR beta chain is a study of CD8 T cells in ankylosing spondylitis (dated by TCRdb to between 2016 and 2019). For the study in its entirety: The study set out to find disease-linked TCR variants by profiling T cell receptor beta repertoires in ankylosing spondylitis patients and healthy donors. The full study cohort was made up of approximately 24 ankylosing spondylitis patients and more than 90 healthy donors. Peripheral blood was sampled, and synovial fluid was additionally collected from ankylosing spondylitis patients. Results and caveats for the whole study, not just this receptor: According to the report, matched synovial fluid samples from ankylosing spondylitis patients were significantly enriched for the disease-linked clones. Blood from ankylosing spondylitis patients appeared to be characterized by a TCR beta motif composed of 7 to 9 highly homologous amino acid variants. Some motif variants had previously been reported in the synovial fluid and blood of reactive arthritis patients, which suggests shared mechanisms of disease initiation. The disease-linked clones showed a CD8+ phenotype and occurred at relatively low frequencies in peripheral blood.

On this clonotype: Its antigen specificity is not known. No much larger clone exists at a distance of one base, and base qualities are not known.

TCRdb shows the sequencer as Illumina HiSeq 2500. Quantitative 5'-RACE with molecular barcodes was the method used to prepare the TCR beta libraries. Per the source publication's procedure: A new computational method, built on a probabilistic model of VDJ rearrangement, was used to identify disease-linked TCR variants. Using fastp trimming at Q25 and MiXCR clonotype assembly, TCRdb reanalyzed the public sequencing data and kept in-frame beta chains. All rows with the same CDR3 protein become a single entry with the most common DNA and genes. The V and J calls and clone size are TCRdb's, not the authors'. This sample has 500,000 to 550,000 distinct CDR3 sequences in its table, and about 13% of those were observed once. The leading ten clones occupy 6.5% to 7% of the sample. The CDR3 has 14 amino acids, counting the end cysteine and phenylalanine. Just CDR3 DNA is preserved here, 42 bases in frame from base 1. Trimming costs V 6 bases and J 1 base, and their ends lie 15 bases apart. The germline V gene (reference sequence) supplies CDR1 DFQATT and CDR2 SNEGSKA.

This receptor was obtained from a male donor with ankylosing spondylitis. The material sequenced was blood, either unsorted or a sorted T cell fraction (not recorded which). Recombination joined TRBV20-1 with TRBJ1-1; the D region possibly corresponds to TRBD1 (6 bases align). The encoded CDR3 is CSAVGPGANTEAFF. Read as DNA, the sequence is TGCAGTGCCGTAGGCCCAGGGGCGAACACTGAAGCTTTCTTT.